Sequencing of this TCR beta chain was carried out in a study of cytomegalovirus exposure and HLA in healthy donors. Broader study findings: While the bulk of TCR sequences proved rare, some public TCRs turned up in many donors. Reportedly, diagnosis of cytomegalovirus status by the classifier showed high specificity and sensitivity.

Data came from immunoSEQ multiplex PCR; TCRdb stores just in-frame clones and leaves some out. The data show 55,000 to 75,000 clones, roughly nine tenths seen once. The CDR3 consists of 14 residues. Trimming left V 3 bases short and J 7 bases short, with 12 bases between. Germline V gene sequence: CDR1 LGHNA, CDR2 YSLEER. The donors were in the 120-subject validation cohort; that cohort was separate from the 666-subject first cohort. About this clone itself: Its antigen is not known.

The receptor was derived from a man between 18 and 35 years old in good health and CMV-seronegative. The chain recombines TRBV4-3 with TRBJ2-2; D is possibly TRBD2 (5 bases). The sequencing sample was made of PBMCs. CDR3: CASSQSQGSGELFF. CDR3 bases: TGCGCCAGCAGCCAGTCCCAAGGGAGCGGGGAGCTGTTTTTT.